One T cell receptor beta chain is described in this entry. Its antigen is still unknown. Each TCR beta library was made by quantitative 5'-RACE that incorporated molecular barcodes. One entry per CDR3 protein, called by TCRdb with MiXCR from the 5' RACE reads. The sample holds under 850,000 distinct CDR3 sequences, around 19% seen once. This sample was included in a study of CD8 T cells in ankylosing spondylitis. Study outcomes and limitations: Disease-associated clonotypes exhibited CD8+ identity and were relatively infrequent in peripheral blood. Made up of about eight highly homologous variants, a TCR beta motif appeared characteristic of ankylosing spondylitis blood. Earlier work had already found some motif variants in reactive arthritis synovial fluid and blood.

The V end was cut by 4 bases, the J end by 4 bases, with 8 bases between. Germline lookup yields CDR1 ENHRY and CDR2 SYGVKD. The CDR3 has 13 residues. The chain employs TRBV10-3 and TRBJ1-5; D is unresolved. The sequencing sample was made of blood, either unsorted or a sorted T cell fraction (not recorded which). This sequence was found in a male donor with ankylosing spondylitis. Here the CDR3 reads CAISGEGNQPQHF. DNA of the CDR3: TGTGCCATCAGTGGAGAGGGAAATCAGCCCCAGCATTTT.